Listed here are 26 T cell receptor beta chains from one sample, sequenced in a study of CD8 T cells in Susac syndrome. An amount of RNA that ranged from roughly 0.45 to 1 ug was reverse transcribed with random hexamers. Each CDR3 protein gets one entry after TCRdb re-called the immunoSEQ multiplex PCR reads with MiXCR. The sample gives about 400,000 distinct CDR3 sequences, more than 70% of which show up once; approximately 0.12% is in the top ten. Sequenced material: CD8+ T cells from PBMCs. All receptors derive from a human donor with multiple sclerosis.

The chain combines TRBV7-9 with TRBJ2-7; D is ambiguous. Per the germline V gene, CDR1 is SEHNR and CDR2 is FQNEAQ (reference sequence). V shed 1 base and J shed 2 bases, with 24 bases lying between them. CDR3 length: 19 residues. CDR3 coding DNA: TGTGCCAGCAGCTTAGTCTCCGCGACGCCTCTGGGCATAACCTACGAGCAGTACTTC. Its translation is CASSLVSATPLGITYEQYF.

This chain connects TRBV11-3 to TRBJ2-1; D is unclear. The germline V gene has CDR1 SGHNT and CDR2 YENEEA. This CDR3 contains 14 residues. V lost 4 bases and J lost 7, with 14 bases in between. CDR3 nucleotides: TGTGCCAGCAGCTATATGTCGTATGGGAATGAGCAGTTCTTC. This encodes CASSYMSYGNEQFF.

As to this clonotype: At one end the junction does not follow the germline gene, possibly because of a read error. The chain combines TRBV27 with TRBJ2-3, with 9 bases matching TRBD2. The CDR3 is 17 amino acids. Germline-derived CDR1 and CDR2 are MNHEY and SMNVEV (reference sequence). In nucleotides, the CDR3 is TGTGCCAGCAATTTAGGGTCTAGCGGGATGGGCACAGATACGCAGTATTTT. It codes for CASNLGSSGMGTDTQYF.

V gene TRBV13 combines with J gene TRBJ2-5; the D gene is possibly TRBD2 (6 bases). Germline V lookup: CDR1 PRHDT, CDR2 FYEKMQ (reference sequence). With 0 bases removed from V and 5 bases from J, the gap between germline ends came to 16 bases. CDR3 length equals 16 residues. The CDR3 coding sequence is TGTGCCAGCAGCTTAGGCGGGGCGGGCGGAGGGGAGACCCAGTACTTC. Translation: CASSLGGAGGGETQYF.

The chain links TRBV7-9 to TRBJ2-7; D call uncertain. Germline-derived CDR1 and CDR2 are SEHNR and FQNEAQ (reference sequence). Between the trimmed V and J ends, which lost 1 base and 7 bases, there was a span of 11 bases. This CDR3 region has 13 residues. For the CDR3, the DNA is TGTGCCAGCAGCTTAGGGCCAGAAAGTGAGCAGTACTTC. Translated, it gives CASSLGPESEQYF.

The rearrangement joins TRBV20-1 to TRBJ2-1; D is possibly TRBD2 (6 bases). Germline-derived CDR1 and CDR2 are DFQATT and SNEGSKA (reference sequence). V dropped 0 bases and J dropped 5 bases, with 17 bases sitting between them. The CDR3 runs to 16 residues. The CDR3 DNA is TGCAGTGCTAGAGATCTGGCGGGATTAACCGACAATGAGCAGTTCTTC. Its translation: CSARDLAGLTDNEQFF.

The chain uses TRBV28 and TRBJ2-5; TRBD1 is a possible D gene (5 bases). The V gene's germline CDR1 is MDHEN and CDR2 SYDVKM. CDR3 length: 14 amino acids. Between the trimmed V and J ends, which lost 5 bases and 1 base, there was a span of 11 bases. The CDR3 spells CASSTPDTQETQYF. CDR3 coding DNA: TGTGCCAGCAGTACGCCGGACACCCAAGAGACCCAGTACTTC.

The chain recombines TRBV5-1 with TRBJ2-2; D remains unclear. V shed 2 bases and J shed 2 bases, with 10 bases lying between them. Germline CDR1 reads SGHRS; CDR2 reads YFSETQ. CDR3 length equals 15 residues. The chain's CDR3 is CASSFGPENTGELFF. The DNA for the CDR3 is TGCGCCAGCAGCTTCGGACCAGAAAACACCGGGGAGCTGTTTTTT.

The chain links TRBV6-6 to TRBJ1-1; no definite D call. There are 13 residues in the CDR3. CDR1 MNHNY and CDR2 SVGAGI come from the germline V gene (reference sequence). Trimming pared 7 bases from V and 1 base from J, leaving 10 bases between. The CDR3 DNA sequence: TGTGCCAGCACCCAGCCCGGGAACACTGAAGCTTTCTTT. It specifies CASTQPGNTEAFF.

V and J are TRBV19 and TRBJ2-1; 8 bases are shared with TRBD2. Germline CDR1 LNHDA, CDR2 SQIVND (reference sequence). The CDR3 runs to 16 residues. V shed 3 bases, J shed 3 bases, and the junction held 7 bases outside the gene matches. The CDR3 sequence is CASSMFAGGGYNEQFF. DNA for the CDR3: TGTGCCAGTAGTATGTTTGCGGGGGGTGGCTACAATGAGCAGTTCTTC.

The chain links TRBV29-1 to TRBJ1-1, with 10 bases that match TRBD1. This CDR3 is 13 amino acids long. V shed 2 bases and J 8 bases; nucleotides not matched to a gene: 5. The V gene's germline CDR1 is SQVTM and CDR2 ANQGSEA. The CDR3 spells CSVERTGGLEAFF. Written as DNA, the CDR3 is TGCAGCGTTGAACGGACAGGGGGTTTAGAAGCTTTCTTT.

The V and J genes are TRBV28 and TRBJ2-3; 11 bases agree with TRBD2. The CDR3 contains 16 residues. Germline trimming cut 8 bases from V and 2 bases from J; bases unmatched to any gene: 9. Per germline, CDR1 MDHEN and CDR2 SYDVKM. The CDR3 region is CASCSQLAGVTDTQYF. CDR3 nucleotide sequence: TGTGCCAGCTGTTCACAACTAGCGGGAGTCACAGATACGCAGTATTTT. The full variable domain, rest sourced from reference TRBV28 and TRBJ2-3, is DVKVTQSSRYLVKRTGEKVFLECVQDMDHENMFWYRQDPGLGLRLIYFSYDVKMKEKGDIPEGYSVSREKKERFSLILESASTNQTSMYLCASCSQLAGVTDTQYFGPGTRLTVL.

This chain joins TRBV29-1 and TRBJ1-2; TRBD1 matches at 11 bases. After removal of 7 bases from V and 7 bases from J, the junction contained 11 bases not matched to a gene. This CDR3 contains 14 residues. The V gene's germline CDR1 is SQVTM and CDR2 ANQGSEA. The CDR3 here is CSALGQGAAGGYTF. CDR3 nucleotides: TGCAGCGCCCTTGGACAGGGGGCAGCTGGTGGCTACACCTTC.

This sequence joins TRBV12-3 or TRBV12-4 and TRBJ1-2; 9 nucleotides line up with TRBD1. The V segment lost 6 bases and the J segment 6 bases; nucleotides outside the gene matches: 11. The length of the CDR3 is 15 residues. The CDR3: CASSPLGTGNHGYTF. For the CDR3, the DNA is TGTGCCAGCAGCCCCCTTGGGACAGGGAACCATGGCTACACCTTC.

This clonotype was picked up one time. The V gene is TRBV12-3 or TRBV12-4, the J gene TRBJ1-4; no reliable D call. The CDR3 runs 11 residues. Trimming removed 6 bases from V and 8 bases from J, with 7 bases in between. CDR3 nucleotide sequence: TGTGCCAGCAGCGAAGCGGAAAAACTGTTTTTT. Amino acids: CASSEAEKLFF.

This clonotype turned up a few times. The gene calls are TRBV30 and TRBJ2-7; D might be TRBD2 (6 bases). The CDR3 runs to 14 residues. CDR1 and CDR2 (germline): GTSNPN, SVGIG (reference sequence). V lost 3 bases and J 1 base, leaving 13 bases between the germline ends. The CDR3 reads CAWSYLGTSYEQYF. The CDR3 region has the DNA TGTGCCTGGAGCTATTTAGGGACTTCCTACGAGCAGTACTTC.

This chain joins TRBV29-1 and TRBJ2-2; tentatively, D is TRBD1 (5 bases). Trimming pared 6 bases from V and 6 bases from J, leaving 11 bases between. The germline V gene encodes CDR1 SQVTM and CDR2 ANQGSEA. This CDR3 is built from 12 residues. CDR3 sequence reads: CSVQGMPGELFF. The CDR3 coding sequence is TGCAGCGTGCAGGGAATGCCCGGGGAGCTGTTTTTT.

The V call is TRBV4-1, the J call TRBJ2-2; D possibly corresponds to TRBD1 (5 bases). Germline lookup yields CDR1 MGHRA and CDR2 YSYEKL. The V and J ends lost 2 bases and 7 bases respectively, with 14 bases between them. The CDR3 length is 15 residues. Written as DNA, the CDR3 is TGCGCCAGCAGCCAAAGCCAGGGAACGGGCGGGGAGCTGTTTTTT. Protein product: CASSQSQGTGGELFF.

The chain combines TRBV9 with TRBJ2-2, with 12 bases matching TRBD2. The CDR3 extends over 16 amino acids. With V trimmed by 6 bases and J by 0 bases, 3 bases remained unmatched. In germline, CDR1 is SGDLS, CDR2 YYNGEE. CDR3 sequence: CASTGLAGTNTGELFF. The CDR3 DNA is TGTGCCAGCACCGGACTAGCGGGGACGAACACCGGGGAGCTGTTTTTT.

V gene TRBV14 combines with J gene TRBJ1-1; D remains ambiguous. This CDR3 is built from 14 residues. Germline CDR1 is SGHDN and CDR2 is FVKESK. V was trimmed by 1 base and J by 1 base, leaving 7 bases between them. The CDR3 loop reads CASSQGMENTEAFF. CDR3 DNA sequence: TGTGCCAGCAGCCAAGGGATGGAGAACACTGAAGCTTTCTTT.

The rearrangement links TRBV27 to TRBJ2-5; 10 bases fit TRBD2. Germline V lookup: CDR1 MNHEY, CDR2 SMNVEV (reference sequence). The CDR3 is 13 amino acids. With V trimmed by 6 bases and J by 8 bases, 6 bases remained unmatched. For the CDR3, the DNA is TGTGCCAGCAGCCTAGCGGGAGTCTCAACCCAGTACTTC. Encoded protein: CASSLAGVSTQYF.

The table lists this clonotype with a count of one. The CDR3 reads CASSPFLRDSSYEQYF. Written as DNA, the CDR3 is TGTGCCAGCAGCCCATTTCTCCGGGACAGCTCCTACGAGCAGTACTTC. The V call is TRBV3-1, the J call TRBJ2-7, with TRBD1 matching 7 bases. The germline gives CDR1 LGHDT, CDR2 YNNKEL (reference sequence). The J segment lost 0 bases and the V segment lost 4 bases, leaving 9 bases of the junction unmatched. There are 16 residues in the CDR3.

The V call is TRBV2, the J call TRBJ1-1; a possible D gene is TRBD1 (6 bases). The CDR3 has 15 amino acids. V lost 3 bases and J 3 bases, leaving 14 bases between the germline ends. Germline lookup yields CDR1 SNHLY and CDR2 FYNNEI. The CDR3 region has the DNA TGTGCCAGCAGTGAGTCGGGGGCGGAGGACACTGAAGCTTTCTTT. Residues: CASSESGAEDTEAFF. Together with reference TRBV2 and TRBJ1-1, the CDR3 gives the full variable domain: EPEVTQTPSHQVTQMGQEVILRCVPISNHLYFYWYRQILGQKVEFLVSFYNNEISEKSEIFDDQFSVERPDGSNFTLKIRSTKLEDSAMYFCASSESGAEDTEAFFGQGTRLTVV.

J is TRBJ1-2 and V is TRBV16; 12 nucleotides align to TRBD1. Germline CDR1 reads KGHSY; CDR2 reads FQNENV. Trimming cost V 6 bases and J 3 bases; bases outside gene matches: 11. The CDR3 length is 17 residues. The CDR3 coding sequence is TGTGCCAGCAGTCCCGGGACAGGGGGCATCTCTGACTATGGCTACACCTTC. This encodes CASSPGTGGISDYGYTF.

This clonotype was recorded once. The chain couples TRBV11-2 to TRBJ2-7; 7 nucleotides agree with TRBD1. This CDR3 comprises 16 residues. CDR1 SGHAT and CDR2 FQNNGV come from the germline V gene. The junction had 7 bases not matched to a gene; V was cut back by 1 base and J by 1 base. The CDR3 loop is CASSLVTSGQSYEQYF. In nucleotides, the CDR3 is TGTGCCAGCAGCTTAGTGACTTCGGGACAGTCCTACGAGCAGTACTTC.

The V and J genes are TRBV29-1 and TRBJ2-7; possibly TRBD1 for D (5 bases). The V gene's germline CDR1 is SQVTM and CDR2 ANQGSEA. The CDR3 is 13 amino acids. The V and J ends lost 2 bases and 2 bases respectively, with 10 bases between them. The CDR3 spells CSVEWGQTYEQYF. In nucleotides, the CDR3 is TGCAGCGTTGAATGGGGCCAAACCTACGAGCAGTACTTC.